The sequence of this T cell receptor (beta chain) was determined in a study of CD8+ T cells in alopecia areata. Whole-study results and caveats: Researchers reported that TCR sharing among patients proved less clear than in mice, possibly HLA-linked. Compared with normal scalp, lesional scalp had higher clonality and more expanded CD8+ clones.

Alopecia areata patients provided lesional scalp punch biopsies and peripheral blood, both collected for the study. CD4+ and CD8+ T cells were sorted from PBMCs. V was shortened by 6 bases and J by 7 bases, with 10 bases between the two germline ends. The CDR3 extends over 11 amino acids. Germline CDR1 is MNHEY and CDR2 is SVGAGI. Points on this clone: Its specificity is unknown.

It was cDNA, reverse transcribed from extracted RNA, that served as the sequencing template. Libraries were prepared by immunoSEQ multiplex PCR; TCRdb keeps only in-frame clonotypes and omits some of them. The sample holds about 110,000 clones, under 65% seen once. The V call is TRBV6-5, the J call TRBJ2-7; tentative D call: TRBD2 (6 bases). Input material: NKG2D-low CD8+ T cells sorted from blood. The clonotype was recovered from a human donor with alopecia areata. CDR3 residues: CASSGGGEQYF. CDR3 coding DNA: TGTGCCAGCAGCGGAGGAGGGGAGCAGTACTTC.